Following are 17 T cell receptor beta chains from one sample sequenced in a study of spatial heterogeneity in lung cancer. Study findings and constraints: In tumors, expanded intratumoral alpha and beta TCR counts tracked mutation counts.

These receptors' antigens are unknown. Using its own MiXCR run on the 5' RACE reads, TCRdb lists one record per CDR3 protein. Among 3,400 or so distinct CDR3 sequences listed, under 15% were seen once. Time point meaning: sample taken at primary tumor resection. The material sequenced was lung tumor tissue, taken at surgery. The receptors stem from a female donor with early-stage non-small cell lung cancer.

Judged by abundance, this clonotype is medium-sized. Found in a library prepared for alpha chains, this beta chain is an off-target read, and its abundance has little meaning. The CDR3 sequence: CASSFPYPGPGFNEQFF. The DNA for the CDR3 is TGCGCCAGCAGCTTTCCCTATCCGGGACCGGGATTCAATGAGCAGTTCTTC. The chain is built from TRBV5-1 and TRBJ2-1, with D perhaps given as TRBD1 or TRBD2 (5 bases each). Germline values: CDR1 SGHRS, CDR2 YFSETQ. Trimming took 2 bases from V and 6 from J, leaving 21 bases between them. This CDR3 contains 17 residues.

By frequency in the sample, this clonotype is medium-sized (0.01 to 0.1%). Within a library made for alpha chains, this beta chain is off target, and its count is uninformative. The chain recombines TRBV28 with TRBJ2-7; TRBD1 matches at 10 bases. There are 13 residues in the CDR3. The germline V gene has CDR1 MDHEN and CDR2 SYDVKM. The trim removed 10 bases at V and 5 bases at J, leaving 8 bases unmatched. The CDR3 is CATGRDRGNEQYF. As DNA, the CDR3 is TGTGCCACCGGAAGGGACAGGGGAAACGAGCAGTACTTC. The whole variable domain, remainder taken from reference TRBV28 and TRBJ2-7, is DVKVTQSSRYLVKRTGEKVFLECVQDMDHENMFWYRQDPGLGLRLIYFSYDVKMKEKGDIPEGYSVSREKKERFSLILESASTNQTSMYLCATGRDRGNEQYFGPGTRLTVT.

About this clonotype itself: With the library built for alpha chains, this beta chain is off target and its frequency is not meaningful. This CDR3 reads CASSVRTSGETQYF. CDR3 coding DNA: TGTGCCAGCAGTGTTAGGACTAGCGGAGAGACCCAGTACTTC. This sequence joins TRBV2 and TRBJ2-5, with 10 bases fitting TRBD2. Germline-derived CDR1 and CDR2 are SNHLY and FYNNEI. This CDR3 has 14 residues. The V segment lost 4 bases and the J segment 4 bases; nucleotides outside the gene matches: 3.

With respect to this clonotype: Within a library made for alpha chains, this beta chain is off target, and its count is uninformative. The chain combines TRBV30 with TRBJ2-1; 13 nucleotides agree with TRBD2. This CDR3 has 15 residues. With 2 bases clipped from V and 6 bases from J, the junction kept 4 bases outside the gene matches. Germline assignment: CDR1 GTSNPN and CDR2 SVGIG (reference sequence). CDR3 in amino acids: CAWSSGLAGSNEQFF. CDR3 sequence (DNA): TGTGCCTGGAGTTCGGGACTAGCGGGGAGCAATGAGCAGTTCTTC. Based on the CDR3 plus reference TRBV30 and TRBJ2-1, the full variable domain is SQTIHQWPATLVQPVGSPLSLECTVEGTSNPNLYWYRQAAGRGLQLLFYSVGIGQISSEVPQNLSASRPQDRQFILSSKKLLLSDSGFYLCAWSSGLAGSNEQFFGPGTRLTVL.

This clonotype was detected many times. A library made for alpha chains picked up this beta chain off target, so its size means little. The chain recombines TRBV12-3 or TRBV12-4 with TRBJ1-1, with a weak D call TRBD1 (5 bases). The CDR3 is 13 amino acids. Trimming cost V 3 bases and J 5 bases, with 10 bases left between them. The CDR3 DNA is TGTGCCAGCAGTTTTGAGGGGTTGACTGAAGCTTTCTTT. This translates into CASSFEGLTEAFF.

Regarding this clonotype: This beta chain was picked up by a library intended for alpha chains and is off target, so its count carries little meaning. The gene calls are TRBV29-1 and TRBJ2-5; no clear D gene. The V end lost 4 bases, the J end lost 4 bases, and 7 bases lay between the germline ends. This CDR3 comprises 11 residues. The germline gives CDR1 SQVTM, CDR2 ANQGSEA. The CDR3 is CSVAHRETQYF. The CDR3 nucleotides are TGCAGCGTTGCTCATCGAGAGACCCAGTACTTC.

This clonotype is medium-sized. This beta chain is an off-target read within a library intended for alpha chains, so its frequency means little. This chain uses TRBV20-1 with TRBJ1-2, with D possibly matching TRBD1 (6 bases). The germline V gene has CDR1 DFQATT and CDR2 SNEGSKA (reference sequence). Trimming stripped 1 base from V and 8 bases from J, with 17 bases between. The CDR3 contains 14 residues. In DNA form, the CDR3 reads TGCAGTGCTAGAGCCCGCGGGGGCGCGGGAGGCTACACCTTC. Amino acids: CSARARGGAGGYTF.

As regards this clonotype: This beta chain is an unintended read in a library built for alpha chains; its size means little. The chain couples TRBV5-1 to TRBJ2-3, with D possibly being TRBD1 (6 bases). V lost 2 bases to trimming and J lost 1 base, with 11 bases between them. CDR1 is SGHRS and CDR2 is YFSETQ in the germline V gene. This CDR3 spans 15 amino acids. The CDR3 coding sequence is TGCGCCAGCAGCTTTGGACAGTCCCGCACAGATACGCAGTATTTT. It codes for CASSFGQSRTDTQYF.

This clonotype is deemed large. Being off target in a library aimed at alpha chains, this beta chain has a size of little meaning. V usage is TRBV7-2 and J usage is TRBJ2-3; possibly TRBD1 or TRBD2 for D (6 bases each). Trimming removed 3 bases from V and 0 bases from J, with 16 bases in between. The CDR3 length is 17 residues. Per germline, CDR1 SGHTA and CDR2 FQGNSA. The CDR3 DNA reads TGTGCCAGCAGCTTCCATTGGGGGGCCTCTAGCACAGATACGCAGTATTTT. Protein product: CASSFHWGASSTDTQYF. The whole variable domain, filled in from reference TRBV7-2 and TRBJ2-3, reads GAGVSQSPSNKVTEKGKDVELRCDPISGHTALYWYRQSLGQGLEFLIYFQGNSAPDKSGLPSDRFSAERTGGSVSTLTIQRTQQEDSAVYLCASSFHWGASSTDTQYFGPGTRLTVL.

This clonotype is deemed medium-sized. Since it is a stray read in a library aimed at alpha chains, this beta chain has a size that is not meaningful. The rearrangement uses TRBV9 and TRBJ1-1, with D perhaps TRBD1 (6 bases). Trimming took 2 bases from V and 0 from J, leaving 11 bases between them. The CDR3 has 15 residues. The germline gives CDR1 SGDLS, CDR2 YYNGEE. CDR3: CASSVGQPMNTEAFF. Written as DNA, the CDR3 is TGTGCCAGCAGCGTCGGACAGCCTATGAACACTGAAGCTTTCTTT.

This clonotype was counted ten times or more. A library prepared for alpha chains yielded this beta chain as an off-target read; its size is of little meaning. This chain joins TRBV7-8 and TRBJ1-1; unclear D gene. Germline CDR1 SGHVS, CDR2 FQNEAQ. This CDR3 spans 13 amino acids. Trimming pared 1 base from V and 1 base from J, leaving 4 bases between. For the CDR3, the DNA is TGTGCCAGCAGCTTAGATAAGAACACTGAAGCTTTCTTT. Translating it yields CASSLDKNTEAFF.

This clonotype is large in the sample. Found in a library prepared for alpha chains, this beta chain is an off-target read, and its abundance has little meaning. The chain joins TRBV7-2 to TRBJ1-1; D ambiguous. This CDR3 is 15 amino acids long. V was clipped by 1 base and J by 1 base, with 10 bases between them. Germline lookup yields CDR1 SGHTA and CDR2 FQGNSA. CDR3 bases: TGTGCCAGCAGCTTAGAATTGACACCGAACACTGAAGCTTTCTTT. This gives the protein CASSLELTPNTEAFF. The whole variable domain, remainder taken from reference TRBV7-2 and TRBJ1-1, is GAGVSQSPSNKVTEKGKDVELRCDPISGHTALYWYRQSLGQGLEFLIYFQGNSAPDKSGLPSDRFSAERTGGSVSTLTIQRTQQEDSAVYLCASSLELTPNTEAFFGQGTRLTVV.

This clonotype has ten or more counts. With the library built for alpha chains, this beta chain is off target and its frequency is not meaningful. The chain links TRBV28 to TRBJ2-3; D is uncertain. Trimming left V 6 bases short and J 5 bases short, with 12 bases between. This CDR3 is 13 amino acids long. The V gene's germline CDR1 is MDHEN and CDR2 SYDVKM. The CDR3 loop is CASRPTALDTQYF. CDR3 nucleotides: TGTGCCAGCAGACCCACCGCGCTAGATACGCAGTATTTT.

This clonotype rates as medium-sized. As an off-target read in a library built for alpha chains, this beta chain has a frequency of little significance. V gene TRBV7-2 combines with J gene TRBJ2-7; D gene uncertain. The CDR3 extends over 13 amino acids. Germline CDR1 reads SGHTA; CDR2 reads FQGNSA. V dropped 4 bases and J dropped 3 bases, with 10 bases sitting between them. CDR3 DNA sequence: TGTGCCAGCAGCTCCTCACGGGTCTACGAGCAGTACTTC. Translation gives CASSSSRVYEQYF.

This clonotype counts as medium-sized (0.01 to 0.1%). The library was built for alpha chains, so this beta chain is an off-target read and its size means little. This rearrangement joins TRBV18 to TRBJ1-1, with no clear D. V gave up 0 bases and J gave up 4 bases, with 6 bases separating them. The CDR3 is 13 amino acids. Germline lookup yields CDR1 KGHSH and CDR2 LQKENI. This CDR3 is CASSPPDGTEAFF. The CDR3 nucleotides read TGTGCCAGCTCACCACCGGATGGCACTGAAGCTTTCTTT.

Notes on this clonotype: This beta chain turned up in a library designed for alpha chains; as an off-target read, its abundance says little. The J gene is TRBJ2-3, the V gene TRBV6-2 or TRBV6-3; 9 positions match TRBD2. Germline trimming cut 6 bases from V and 4 bases from J; bases unmatched to any gene: 11. Germline V gene sequence: CDR1 MNHEY, CDR2 SVGEGT. CDR3 length: 16 amino acids. CDR3 bases: TGTGCCAGCAGGATTTCGTGGACTAGCGAGGCAGATACGCAGTATTTT. Protein sequence: CASRISWTSEADTQYF.

This clonotype is medium-sized (0.01 to 0.1%). This beta chain came through as a stray read in a library set up for alpha chains, and its size says little. The V and J genes are TRBV11-2 and TRBJ2-2; tentative D call: TRBD1 (5 bases). Germline V lookup: CDR1 SGHAT, CDR2 FQNNGV. There are 14 residues in the CDR3. Trimming removed 1 base from V and 5 bases from J, with 8 bases in between. CDR3 coding DNA: TGTGCCAGCAGCTTAGGGGGCTCAACCGGGGAGCTGTTTTTT. Amino acid sequence: CASSLGGSTGELFF.